The next 28 T cell receptor beta chains were all read from a single sample in a study of T cells after yellow fever vaccination. In TCRdb, the 5' RACE reads were re-called with MiXCR into one record per CDR3 protein. This table has about 330,000 distinct CDR3 sequences, around 6.8% appearing once. Specimen: PBMCs, collected approximately 40 days after the first yellow fever vaccination. These receptors all come from a man aged 18 to 29 who received the YFV17D yellow fever vaccine.

CDR3 amino acids: CASRGTDGNTIYF. In DNA, the CDR3 is TGCGCCAGCAGGGGAACCGACGGAAACACCATATATTTT. The gene calls are TRBV5-1 and TRBJ1-3; unclear D gene. The V and J ends lost 5 bases and 4 bases respectively, with 10 bases between them. The V gene's germline CDR1 is SGHRS and CDR2 YFSETQ. CDR3 length equals 13 residues.

This clonotype was seen a few times. The chain links TRBV5-6 to TRBJ2-7; 8 bases agree with TRBD1. There are 17 residues in the CDR3. The V gene's germline CDR1 is SGHDT and CDR2 YYEEEE. V was clipped by 2 bases and J by 4 bases; unmatched bases: 14. The CDR3 coding sequence is TGTGCCAGCAGCTTATGGACAGGGAATTTCAGAACTTACGAGCAGTACGTC. Its protein product is CASSLWTGNFRTYEQYV.

The table lists this clonotype with many counts. The V and J genes are TRBV7-2 and TRBJ2-4, with a possible D match to TRBD1 (5 bases). Trimming took 3 bases from V and 0 from J, leaving 12 bases between them. This CDR3 spans 16 amino acids. CDR1 and CDR2 (germline): SGHTA, FQGNSA. The CDR3: CASSFPGLSAKNIQYF. The CDR3 coding sequence is TGTGCCAGCAGCTTCCCAGGGCTCTCAGCCAAAAACATTCAGTACTTC.

The rearrangement joins TRBV11-2 to TRBJ2-5; 7 bases fit TRBD2. This CDR3 comprises 15 residues. Germline V lookup: CDR1 SGHAT, CDR2 FQNNGV. Trimming took 4 bases from V and 5 from J; bases not matched to a gene: 10. CDR3 residues: CASSSSTSDEETQYF. In DNA form, the CDR3 reads TGTGCCAGCAGCTCCTCCACTAGCGACGAGGAGACCCAGTACTTC.

This clonotype was recorded at least ten times. Written as DNA, the CDR3 is TGCAGTGCTAGAGATCTCCAGCGTGAAGCTTTCTTT. Translating gives CSARDLQREAFF. This rearrangement joins TRBV20-1 to TRBJ1-1; D not certain. V lost 0 bases and J 7 bases, leaving 9 bases between the germline ends. CDR3 length equals 12 residues. Germline CDR1 is DFQATT and CDR2 is SNEGSKA (reference sequence).

A few counts support this clonotype. V gene TRBV7-2 combines with J gene TRBJ2-5; 9 bases line up with TRBD2. The trim removed 3 bases at V and 9 bases at J, leaving 11 bases unmatched. Per germline, CDR1 SGHTA and CDR2 FQGNSA. CDR3 size: 15 residues. The CDR3 nucleotides are TGTGCCAGCAGCTTGGATGCGGGGGGGTTGATGGCCCAGTACTTC. Protein: CASSLDAGGLMAQYF.

The V call is TRBV6-5, the J call TRBJ1-6; D is ambiguous. Germline CDR1 is MNHEY and CDR2 is SVGAGI. This CDR3 is built from 15 residues. V was trimmed by 2 bases and J by 9 bases, leaving 14 bases between them. The CDR3 DNA is TGTGCCAGCAGTTACCGTCCAGAAGCCACTTCACCCCTCCACTTT. Its translation is CASSYRPEATSPLHF.

This clonotype came up many times. The rearrangement links TRBV6-5 to TRBJ2-3; 11 bases are a match to TRBD2. Germline V lookup: CDR1 MNHEY, CDR2 SVGAGI. This CDR3 comprises 17 residues. J lost 5 bases, V lost 4 bases, and 11 bases had no gene match. The CDR3 coding sequence is TGTGCCAGCAGTTTGACCCCTAGCGGGGGGCTAGGAGATACGCAGTATTTT. Protein: CASSLTPSGGLGDTQYF.

This clonotype was seen repeatedly, ten times or more. The V and J genes are TRBV7-2 and TRBJ2-5, with D unresolved. The CDR3 has 11 residues. Trimming cost V 0 bases and J 9 bases, with 5 bases left between them. The germline V gene encodes CDR1 SGHTA and CDR2 FQGNSA. The CDR3 DNA reads TGTGCCAGCAGCTTAGCCAAGGCCCAGTACTTC. It yields the protein CASSLAKAQYF.

The J gene is TRBJ2-2, the V gene TRBV20-1; 9 nucleotides agree with TRBD2. CDR3 length equals 20 residues. Germline lookup yields CDR1 DFQATT and CDR2 SNEGSKA (reference sequence). Germline trimming cut 0 bases from V and 0 bases from J; bases unmatched to any gene: 14. This chain's CDR3 is CSARDPRAAGGLTNTGELFF. The CDR3 DNA follows: TGCAGTGCTAGAGATCCTCGGGCAGCGGGGGGCCTCACGAACACCGGGGAGCTGTTTTTT.

Ten or more counts support this clonotype. The genes are TRBV2 and TRBJ1-2; TRBD1 matches at 8 bases. J was trimmed by 7 bases and V by 7 bases; bases with no gene match: 8. CDR3 length: 13 amino acids. The germline gives CDR1 SNHLY, CDR2 FYNNEI. The CDR3 sequence is CASIPGQALGYTF. The CDR3 nucleotides are TGTGCCAGCATTCCGGGACAGGCCCTTGGCTACACCTTC.

This clonotype was counted ten times or more. The CDR3 reads CASTRTSTDTQYF. In nucleotides, the CDR3 is TGTGCCAGCACACGCACTAGCACAGATACGCAGTATTTT. The chain uses TRBV9 and TRBJ2-3, with D hard to call. This CDR3 comprises 13 residues. Germline CDR1 is SGDLS and CDR2 is YYNGEE. Trimming removed 6 bases at V and 0 bases at J, with 8 bases between.

Ten or more counts support this clonotype. The chain joins TRBV6-2 or TRBV6-3 to TRBJ2-7; 7 bases are shared with TRBD1. The V gene end was trimmed by 2 bases and the J gene end by 0 bases; junction bases not matched to a gene: 4. Germline CDR1 is MNHEY and CDR2 is SVGEGT. CDR3 size: 15 residues. The CDR3 is CASSYQGESSYEQYF. The DNA for the CDR3 is TGTGCCAGCAGTTACCAGGGGGAGAGCTCCTACGAGCAGTACTTC.

This clonotype was picked up a small number of times. This chain connects TRBV5-1 to TRBJ2-2; perhaps TRBD1 as D (6 bases). The CDR3 totals 17 residues. CDR1 SGHRS and CDR2 YFSETQ come from the germline V gene. V lost 4 bases and J lost 3, with 19 bases in between. This CDR3 is CASSQNRDDRYTGELFF. CDR3 sequence (DNA): TGCGCCAGCAGCCAAAACAGGGATGATCGTTACACCGGGGAGCTGTTTTTT.

This chain connects TRBV7-3 to TRBJ2-3; the match to TRBD2 covers 7 bases. V shed 0 bases and J 5 bases; nucleotides not matched to a gene: 5. This CDR3 has 15 amino acids. Germline V gives CDR1 SGHTA, CDR2 FQGTGA. The chain's CDR3 is CASSLTGGFGDTQYF. CDR3 bases: TGTGCCAGCAGCTTAACGGGGGGGTTCGGAGATACGCAGTATTTT.

The rearrangement links TRBV28 to TRBJ2-2, with D perhaps TRBD2 (6 bases). Per the germline V gene, CDR1 is MDHEN and CDR2 is SYDVKM. Trimming took off 4 bases at V and 7 bases at J, with 19 bases between the two ends. The CDR3 consists of 16 residues. The CDR3 here is CASSSERTGENGELFF. The CDR3 nucleotides are TGTGCCAGCAGTTCAGAGAGAACGGGGGAAAACGGGGAGCTGTTTTTT.

In this sample, this clonotype turned up a few times. This chain links TRBV20-1 with TRBJ1-1, with D tentatively TRBD1 (5 bases). From germline, CDR1 is DFQATT and CDR2 SNEGSKA (reference sequence). V was trimmed by 6 bases and J by 4 bases, leaving 15 bases between them. This CDR3 contains 13 residues. The CDR3 reads CSADRGEATEAFF. CDR3 DNA: TGCAGTGCGGATCGGGGGGAGGCCACTGAAGCTTTCTTT.

The chain employs TRBV5-1 and TRBJ2-5, with 7 bases matching TRBD2. Germline lookup yields CDR1 SGHRS and CDR2 YFSETQ. V was pared by 6 bases and J by 2 bases, with 10 bases of the junction left unmatched. The CDR3 totals 15 residues. The CDR3 loop reads CASTMGGVRQETQYF. The CDR3 nucleotides read TGCGCCAGCACCATGGGGGGGGTGCGGCAAGAGACCCAGTACTTC.

The CDR3 loop reads CASSTRSSGANVLTF. The CDR3 nucleotides read TGTGCCAGCAGTACGCGATCCTCTGGGGCCAACGTCCTGACTTTC. J is TRBJ2-6 and V is TRBV12-3 or TRBV12-4; D is unclear. This CDR3 contains 15 residues. V lost 5 bases and J 0 bases, leaving 8 bases between the germline ends.

The table lists this clonotype with a few counts. The chain carries TRBV20-1 and TRBJ1-6, with D perhaps TRBD1 (6 bases). The CDR3 spans 16 residues. Germline CDR1 DFQATT, CDR2 SNEGSKA (reference sequence). V lost 3 bases to trimming and J lost 6 bases, with 18 bases between them. CDR3 region: CSARGPGESGNSPLHF. The CDR3 nucleotides read TGCAGTGCTAGGGGCCCAGGGGAGAGCGGTAATTCACCCCTCCACTTT.

This clonotype was observed a handful of times. The chain is built from TRBV7-9 and TRBJ2-1, with TRBD1 as a possible D gene (5 bases). Germline-derived CDR1 and CDR2 are SEHNR and FQNEAQ (reference sequence). This CDR3 is 16 amino acids long. V lost 5 bases to trimming and J lost 6 bases, with 20 bases between them. The chain's CDR3 is CASSPEGVAQTNEQFF. In DNA form, the CDR3 reads TGTGCCAGCAGCCCGGAAGGGGTAGCTCAAACCAATGAGCAGTTCTTC.

A few counts support this clonotype. This chain uses TRBV13 with TRBJ1-3; D is undetermined. The CDR3 is 15 amino acids. Germline V lookup: CDR1 PRHDT, CDR2 FYEKMQ (reference sequence). V lost 6 bases and J 2 bases, leaving 14 bases between the germline ends. The CDR3 sequence is CASRSGDGPGNTIYF. The CDR3 DNA reads as TGTGCCAGCAGGTCGGGAGACGGGCCTGGAAACACCATATATTTT.

This clonotype was counted at least ten times. The chain is built from TRBV4-2 and TRBJ2-2, with D uncertain. Per germline, CDR1 LGHNA and CDR2 YNFKEQ. This CDR3 spans 15 amino acids. V lost 0 bases, J lost 4 bases, and 9 bases lay in between. The CDR3, as DNA: TGTGCCAGCAGCCAAGATCTATTATCCACCGGGGAGCTGTTTTTT. Translating gives CASSQDLLSTGELFF.

This clonotype was observed at least ten times. The chain couples TRBV27 to TRBJ2-4; no clear D gene. Between the trimmed V and J ends, which lost 2 bases and 4 bases, there was a span of 6 bases. This CDR3 is 13 amino acids long. Germline V lookup: CDR1 MNHEY, CDR2 SMNVEV (reference sequence). CDR3 DNA sequence: TGTGCCAGCAGTTTAGGGCTAAAAAACATTCAGTACTTC. Its translation: CASSLGLKNIQYF.

The genes are TRBV5-4 and TRBJ2-5; D is tentatively TRBD1 or TRBD2 (5 bases each). V gave up 6 bases and J gave up 7 bases, with 19 bases separating them. Germline V gene data show CDR1 as SGHNT and CDR2 as YYREEE (reference sequence). This CDR3 region has 14 residues. The CDR3 nucleotides are TGTGCCAGCAACCGCCGGGACCCTGGGGGGACCCAGTACTTC. Translation gives CASNRRDPGGTQYF.

This clonotype was counted only a few times. V gene TRBV7-8 combines with J gene TRBJ1-3; D call uncertain. Trimming left V 4 bases short and J 1 base short, with 14 bases between. Germline V CDR1 and CDR2: SGHVS, FQNEAQ. This CDR3 is 16 amino acids long. CDR3 sequence: CASSSRKTNSGNTIYF. The CDR3, as DNA: TGTGCCAGCAGCTCCCGTAAAACAAATTCTGGAAACACCATATATTTT.

The chain carries TRBV20-1 and TRBJ2-1; no reliable D call. Germline-derived CDR1 and CDR2 are DFQATT and SNEGSKA (reference sequence). This CDR3 comprises 12 residues. V was trimmed by 6 bases and J by 4 bases, leaving 10 bases between them. CDR3 coding DNA: TGCAGTGCCACACCTACGTACAATGAGCAGTTCTTC. Its translation: CSATPTYNEQFF.

This clonotype was recorded many times. CDR3 coding DNA: TGCGCCAGCACCTGGTCCGGGGAGCTGTTTTTT. It specifies CASTWSGELFF. The rearrangement joins TRBV5-1 to TRBJ2-2, with no clear D. The CDR3 length is 11 residues. V lost 6 bases and J lost 6, with 6 bases in between. Germline V CDR1 and CDR2: SGHRS, YFSETQ.